This T cell receptor (beta chain) was documented in a study of shared clonotypes between healthy human individuals. Study-level points and caveats: The naive CD4 repertoires of a few donors were compared, and approximately 5% of clonotypes were shared.

V shed 2 bases and J shed 11 bases, with 33 bases lying between them. The CDR3 length is 19 residues. Germline V gene lookup returns CDR1 MGHRA and CDR2 YSYEKL. Concerning this clone: Its specificity is unknown.

For each subset, genomic DNA was distributed in equal portions over several immunoSEQ plates. This table comes from immunoSEQ multiplex PCR, and its TCRdb copy is limited to in-frame clones, with some not included. The table includes a few million clones, 90% to 95% detected once. This receptor was identified in a man between 18 and 35 years old in good health. Some clones in this sample may be carry-over from other donors' samples. The chain recombines TRBV4-1 with TRBJ1-1; D perhaps matches TRBD1 (5 bases). Sequenced input: naive CD4+ T cells from PBMCs. Subset noted: CD45RA+ positively selected. CDR3 sequence: CASSQRNTPRDGAPPGAFF. As DNA, the CDR3 is TGCGCCAGCAGCCAAAGGAATACCCCCAGGGACGGAGCTCCCCCTGGGGCTTTCTTT.